This T cell receptor beta chain was found in a study of sequential checkpoint blockade in melanoma. The treatment here: randomized to nivolumab then ipilimumab (arm A) or the reverse (arm B). PBMC sorting kept live CD3+CD8+ cells without CD19 or CD56. The table came from immunoSEQ multiplex PCR; TCRdb's copy has only in-frame clones and leaves some out. The sample has 6,000 or so clones, around 57% seen once. CDR1 and CDR2 (germline): SEHNR, FQNEAQ (reference sequence). There are 15 residues in the CDR3. V was shortened by 2 bases and J by 6 bases, with 16 bases between the two germline ends. The sequencing used CD8+ T cells sorted from blood (inferred from file names), collected from a patient given nivolumab and ipilimumab in sequence. The TCR was taken from a human donor with melanoma. This rearrangement joins TRBV7-9 to TRBJ1-2; the D gene is possibly TRBD1 (5 bases). DNA of the CDR3: TGTGCCAGCAGCTTACCGCGCCGGGGGGGAGATGGCTACACCTTC. Protein: CASSLPRRGGDGYTF.